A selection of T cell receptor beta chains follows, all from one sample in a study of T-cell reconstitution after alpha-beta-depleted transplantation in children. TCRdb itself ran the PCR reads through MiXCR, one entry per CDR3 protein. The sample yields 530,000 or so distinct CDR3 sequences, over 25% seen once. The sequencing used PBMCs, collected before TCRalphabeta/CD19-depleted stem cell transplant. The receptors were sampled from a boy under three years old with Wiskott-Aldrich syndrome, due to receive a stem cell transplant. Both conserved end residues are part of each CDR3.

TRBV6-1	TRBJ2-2	CASKRGVGTGELFF
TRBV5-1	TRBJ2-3	CASSSVGGFPITDTQYF
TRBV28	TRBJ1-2	CASSLVSGQGAQGYTF
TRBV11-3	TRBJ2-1	CASSLESPSGDNEQFF
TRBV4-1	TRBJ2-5	CASSLSPVEETQYF
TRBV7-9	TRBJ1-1	CASSPGRIEAFF
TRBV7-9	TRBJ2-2	CASSLLALNTGELFF
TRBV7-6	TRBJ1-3	CASSLGGDTIYF
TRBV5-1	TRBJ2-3	CASSLVAGGATDTQYF
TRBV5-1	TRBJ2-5	CASSHGTAETQYF
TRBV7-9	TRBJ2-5	CASSSIRFGGETQYF
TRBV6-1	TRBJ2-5	CASNRYKGVGVKETQYF
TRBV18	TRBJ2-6	CASSPRTGRGANVLTF
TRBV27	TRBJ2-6	CASSSRGNSGANVLTF
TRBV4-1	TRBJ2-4	CASSGGAPKNIQYF
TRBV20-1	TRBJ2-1	CSATLGLSHYNEQFF
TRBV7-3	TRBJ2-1	CASSFTPLAGEQFF
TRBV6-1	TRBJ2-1	CASSPAGYNEQFF
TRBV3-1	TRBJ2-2	CASSQVGLAGARGGELFF
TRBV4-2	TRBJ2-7	CASSQLQGDEQYF
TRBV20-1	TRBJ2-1	CSARGTGGEQFF
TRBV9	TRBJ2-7	CASSVEASGFPYEQYF
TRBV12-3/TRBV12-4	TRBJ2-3	CASTRGGGTDTQYF
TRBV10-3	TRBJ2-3	CAISQPGQGPTDTQYF
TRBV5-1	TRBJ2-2	CASSWGRANTGELFF
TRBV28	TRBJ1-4	CASSWDFSTNEKLFF
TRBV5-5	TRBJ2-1	CASSYRGLPYNEQFF
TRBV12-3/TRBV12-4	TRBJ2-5	CASSLVQGETQYF
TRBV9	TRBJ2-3	CASSVEGGVVTDTQYF
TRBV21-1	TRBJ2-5	CASSKARAQNQETQYF
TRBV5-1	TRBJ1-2	CASSVDGGPNYGYTF
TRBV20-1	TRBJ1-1	CSARGGGNTEAFF
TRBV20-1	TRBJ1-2	CSAISGIYYGYTF
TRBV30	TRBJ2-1	CAWSLGRGGYNEQFF
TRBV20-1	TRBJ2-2	CSAGRVEHTGELFF
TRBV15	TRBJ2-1	CATSREPGNEQFF
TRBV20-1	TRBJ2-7	CSASPWTSSQYF
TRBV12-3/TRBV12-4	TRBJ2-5	CASSRDRFQETQYF
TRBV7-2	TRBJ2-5	CASSLLQGTGTQYF
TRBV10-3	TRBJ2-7	CAISESVGYYEQYF
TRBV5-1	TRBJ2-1	CASSSGLSLPYYNEQFF
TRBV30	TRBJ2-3	CAFRGGPTDTQYF
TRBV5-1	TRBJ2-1	CASSGRYGTGYNEQFF
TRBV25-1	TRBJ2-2	CASSSSGTYNTGELFF
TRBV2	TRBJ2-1	CASSLYLAGGLSEQFF
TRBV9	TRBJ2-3	CASSVLAYDTDTQYF
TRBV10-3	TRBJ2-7	CAISESIGGRIAYEQYF
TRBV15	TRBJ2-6	CATSTTGSGANVLTF
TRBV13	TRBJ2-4	CASSLGLNIQYF